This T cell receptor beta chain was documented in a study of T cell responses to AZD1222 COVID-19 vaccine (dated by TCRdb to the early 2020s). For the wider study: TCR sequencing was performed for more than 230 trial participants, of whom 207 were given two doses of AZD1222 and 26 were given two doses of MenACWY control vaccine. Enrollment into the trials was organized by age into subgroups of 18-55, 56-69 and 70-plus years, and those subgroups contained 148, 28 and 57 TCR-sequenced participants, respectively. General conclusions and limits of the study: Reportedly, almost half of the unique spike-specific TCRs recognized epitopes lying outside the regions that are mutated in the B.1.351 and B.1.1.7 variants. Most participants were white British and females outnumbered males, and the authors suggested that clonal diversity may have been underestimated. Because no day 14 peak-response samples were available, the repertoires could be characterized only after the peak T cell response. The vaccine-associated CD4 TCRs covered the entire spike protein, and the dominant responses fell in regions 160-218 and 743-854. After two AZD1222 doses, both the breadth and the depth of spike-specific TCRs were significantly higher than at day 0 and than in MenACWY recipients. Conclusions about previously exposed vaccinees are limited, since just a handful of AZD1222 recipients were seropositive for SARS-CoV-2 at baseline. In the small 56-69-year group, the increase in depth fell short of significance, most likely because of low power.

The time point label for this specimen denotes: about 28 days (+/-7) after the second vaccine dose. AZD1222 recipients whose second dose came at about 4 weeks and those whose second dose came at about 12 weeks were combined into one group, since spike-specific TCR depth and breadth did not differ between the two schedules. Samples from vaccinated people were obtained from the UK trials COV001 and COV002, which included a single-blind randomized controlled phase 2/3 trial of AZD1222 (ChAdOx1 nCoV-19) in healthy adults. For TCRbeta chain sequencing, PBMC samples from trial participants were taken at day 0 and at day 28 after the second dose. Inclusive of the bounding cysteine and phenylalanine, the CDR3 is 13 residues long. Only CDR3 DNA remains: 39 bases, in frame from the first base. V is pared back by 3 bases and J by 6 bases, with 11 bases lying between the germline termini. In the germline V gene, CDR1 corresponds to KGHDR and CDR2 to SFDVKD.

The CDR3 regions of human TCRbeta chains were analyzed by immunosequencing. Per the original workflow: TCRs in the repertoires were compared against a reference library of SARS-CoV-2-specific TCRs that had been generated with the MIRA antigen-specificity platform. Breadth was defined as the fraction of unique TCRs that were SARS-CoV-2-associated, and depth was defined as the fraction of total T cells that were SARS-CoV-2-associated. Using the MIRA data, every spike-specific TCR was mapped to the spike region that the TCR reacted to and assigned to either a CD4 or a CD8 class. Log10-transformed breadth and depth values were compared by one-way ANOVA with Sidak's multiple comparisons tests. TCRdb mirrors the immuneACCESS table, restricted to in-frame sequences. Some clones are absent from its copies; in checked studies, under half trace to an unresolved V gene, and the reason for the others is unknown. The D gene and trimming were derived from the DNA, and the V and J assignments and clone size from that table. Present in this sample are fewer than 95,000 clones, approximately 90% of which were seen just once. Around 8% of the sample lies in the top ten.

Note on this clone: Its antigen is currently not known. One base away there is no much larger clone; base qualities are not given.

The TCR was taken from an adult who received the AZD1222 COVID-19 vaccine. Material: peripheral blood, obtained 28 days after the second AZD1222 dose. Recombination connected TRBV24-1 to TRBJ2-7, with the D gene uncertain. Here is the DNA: TGTGCCACCAGTGATCGCTGGACGGGCGAGCAGTACTTC. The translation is CATSDRWTGEQYF.